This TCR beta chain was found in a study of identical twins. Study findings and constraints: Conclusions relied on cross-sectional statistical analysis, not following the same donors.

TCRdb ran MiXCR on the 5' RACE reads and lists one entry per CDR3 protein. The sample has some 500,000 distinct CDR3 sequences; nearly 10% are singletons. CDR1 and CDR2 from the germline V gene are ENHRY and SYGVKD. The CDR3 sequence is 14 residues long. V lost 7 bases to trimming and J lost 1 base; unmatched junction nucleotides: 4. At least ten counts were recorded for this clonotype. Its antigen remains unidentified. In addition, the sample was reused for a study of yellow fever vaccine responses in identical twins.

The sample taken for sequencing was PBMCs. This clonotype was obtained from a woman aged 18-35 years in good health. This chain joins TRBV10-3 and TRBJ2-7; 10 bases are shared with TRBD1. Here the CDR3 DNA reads TGTGCCATCACCCGGACAGGGGGGTCCTACGAGCAGTACTTC. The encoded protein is CAITRTGGSYEQYF.